This T cell receptor beta chain comes out of a study of Tregs in tolerant kidney transplant recipients. Here immunoSEQ multiplex PCR was the method, and the copy in TCRdb shows in-frame clones only, minus some. The sample contains roughly 17,000 clones, 82% of which appear only once. CDR3 length: 14 amino acids. The ends were cut back, 2 bases at V and 0 bases at J, with 9 bases in the middle. Germline assignment: CDR1 SGHKS and CDR2 YYEKEE (reference sequence). This sequence joins TRBV5-5 and TRBJ2-7; no firm D call. The TCR comes from a human donor in good health. The sequencing input was Tregs from blood. This CDR3 reads CASSFRYPSYEQYF. CDR3 nucleotide sequence: TGTGCCAGCAGCTTTAGGTATCCCTCCTACGAGCAGTACTTC.